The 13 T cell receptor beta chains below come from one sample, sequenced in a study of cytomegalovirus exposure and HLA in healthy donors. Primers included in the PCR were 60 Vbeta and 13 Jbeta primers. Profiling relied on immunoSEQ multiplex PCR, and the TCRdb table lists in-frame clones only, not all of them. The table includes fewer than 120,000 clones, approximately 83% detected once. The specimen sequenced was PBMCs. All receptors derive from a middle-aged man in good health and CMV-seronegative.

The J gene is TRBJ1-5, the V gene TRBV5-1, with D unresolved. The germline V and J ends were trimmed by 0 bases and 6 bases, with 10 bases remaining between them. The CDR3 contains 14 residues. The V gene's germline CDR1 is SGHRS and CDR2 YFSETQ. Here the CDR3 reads CASSLEVNGQPQHF. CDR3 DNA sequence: TGCGCCAGCAGCTTGGAAGTCAACGGTCAGCCCCAGCATTTT.

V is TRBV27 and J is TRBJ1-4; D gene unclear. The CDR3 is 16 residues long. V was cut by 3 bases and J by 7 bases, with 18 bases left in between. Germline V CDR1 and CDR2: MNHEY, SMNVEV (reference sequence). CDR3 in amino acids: CASSFSPRLEGEKLFF. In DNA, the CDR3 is TGTGCCAGCAGTTTTAGTCCCCGCTTAGAGGGTGAAAAACTGTTTTTT.

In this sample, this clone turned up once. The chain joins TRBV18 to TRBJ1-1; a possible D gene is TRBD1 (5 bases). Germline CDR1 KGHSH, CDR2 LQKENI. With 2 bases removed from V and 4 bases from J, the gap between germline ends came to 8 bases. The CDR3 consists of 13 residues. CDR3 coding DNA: TGTGCCAGCTCACCATCGGGGGGCACTGAAGCTTTCTTT. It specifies CASSPSGGTEAFF. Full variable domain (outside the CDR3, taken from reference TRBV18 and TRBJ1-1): NAGVMQNPRHLVRRRGQEARLRCSPMKGHSHVYWYRQLPEEGLKFMVYLQKENIIDESGMPKERFSAEFPKEGPSILRIQQVVRGDSAAYFCASSPSGGTEAFFGQGTRLTVV.

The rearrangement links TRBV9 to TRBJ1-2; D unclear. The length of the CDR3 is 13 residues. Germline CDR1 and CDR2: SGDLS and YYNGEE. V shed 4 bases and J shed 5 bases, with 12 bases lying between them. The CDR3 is CASSKTGGYGYTF. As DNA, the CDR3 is TGTGCCAGCAGCAAGACGGGCGGGTATGGCTACACCTTC. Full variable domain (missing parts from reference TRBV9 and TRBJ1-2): DSGVTQTPKHLITATGQRVTLRCSPRSGDLSVYWYQQSLDQGLQFLIQYYNGEERAKGNILERFSAQQFPDLHSELNLSSLELGDSALYFCASSKTGGYGYTFGSGTRLTVV.

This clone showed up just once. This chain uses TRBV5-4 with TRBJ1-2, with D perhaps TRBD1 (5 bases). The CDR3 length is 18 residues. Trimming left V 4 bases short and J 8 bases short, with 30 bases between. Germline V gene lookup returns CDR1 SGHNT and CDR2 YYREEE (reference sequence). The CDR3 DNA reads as TGTGCCAGCAGCCCGGATCTCCGGGACTCCCTCATCGCGGGGGGCTACACCTTC. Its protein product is CASSPDLRDSLIAGGYTF.

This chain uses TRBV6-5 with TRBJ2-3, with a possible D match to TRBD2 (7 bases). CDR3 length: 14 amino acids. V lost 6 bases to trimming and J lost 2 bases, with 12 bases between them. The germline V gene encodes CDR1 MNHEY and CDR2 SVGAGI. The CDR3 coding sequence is TGTGCCAGCAGGTCTGGGGGGGCCACAGATACGCAGTATTTT. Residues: CASRSGGATDTQYF.

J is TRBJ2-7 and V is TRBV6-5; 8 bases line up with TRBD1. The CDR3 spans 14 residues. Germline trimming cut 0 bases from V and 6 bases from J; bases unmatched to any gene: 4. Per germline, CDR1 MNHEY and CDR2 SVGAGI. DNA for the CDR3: TGTGCCAGCAGTTACTCTCAGGGGGCGGGCGAGCAGTACTTC. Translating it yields CASSYSQGAGEQYF.

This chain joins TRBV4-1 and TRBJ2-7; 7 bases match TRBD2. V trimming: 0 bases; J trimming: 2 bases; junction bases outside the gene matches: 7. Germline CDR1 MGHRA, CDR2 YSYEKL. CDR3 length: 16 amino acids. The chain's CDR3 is CASSQEGPGLAYEQYF. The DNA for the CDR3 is TGCGCCAGCAGCCAAGAAGGGCCCGGACTAGCCTACGAGCAGTACTTC.

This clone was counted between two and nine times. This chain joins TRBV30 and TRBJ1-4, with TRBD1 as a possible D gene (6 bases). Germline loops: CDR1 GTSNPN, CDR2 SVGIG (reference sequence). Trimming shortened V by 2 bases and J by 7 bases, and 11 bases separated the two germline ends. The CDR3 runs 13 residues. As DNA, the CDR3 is TGTGCCTGGAGTAGGGCAGGGGTTGAAAAACTGTTTTTT. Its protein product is CAWSRAGVEKLFF. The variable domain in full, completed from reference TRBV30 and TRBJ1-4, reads SQTIHQWPATLVQPVGSPLSLECTVEGTSNPNLYWYRQAAGRGLQLLFYSVGIGQISSEVPQNLSASRPQDRQFILSSKKLLLSDSGFYLCAWSRAGVEKLFFGSGTQLSVL.

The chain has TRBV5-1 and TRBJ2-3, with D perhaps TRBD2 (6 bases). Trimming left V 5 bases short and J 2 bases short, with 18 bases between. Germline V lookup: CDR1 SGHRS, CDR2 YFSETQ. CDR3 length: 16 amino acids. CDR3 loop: CASSLLPRRDTDTQYF. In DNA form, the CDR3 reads TGCGCCAGCAGTTTACTCCCTAGGCGGGACACAGATACGCAGTATTTT.

As DNA, the CDR3 is TGTGCCAGCAGGCGACAGGGGGCGTACGAGCAGTACTTC. Translated, it gives CASRRQGAYEQYF. The V gene is TRBV28, the J gene TRBJ2-7, with 10 bases aligning to TRBD1. The CDR3 length is 13 residues. CDR1 and CDR2 (germline): MDHEN, SYDVKM. V was clipped by 6 bases and J by 4 bases; unmatched bases: 3.

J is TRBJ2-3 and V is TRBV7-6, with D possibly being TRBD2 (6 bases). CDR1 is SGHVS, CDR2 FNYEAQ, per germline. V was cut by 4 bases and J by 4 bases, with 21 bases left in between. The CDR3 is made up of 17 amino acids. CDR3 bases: TGTGCCAGCAGCTCCGAACGACTTTATAGCGGATCAGATACGCAGTATTTT. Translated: CASSSERLYSGSDTQYF.

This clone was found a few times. The CDR3 coding sequence is TGCGCCAGCAACGGGGGAGGCTCCTACAATGAGCAGTTCTTC. It encodes CASNGGGSYNEQFF. The rearrangement joins TRBV10-2 to TRBJ2-1; the D gene is possibly TRBD2 (6 bases). The germline V and J ends were trimmed by 7 bases and 0 bases, with 10 bases remaining between them. The germline V gene has CDR1 WSHSY and CDR2 SAAADI. The CDR3 has 14 amino acids.